Below, 18 T cell receptor beta chains from the same sample are listed, as sequenced in a study of beta chain features in type 1 diabetes. Overall study results and limits: Across all four CD4+ subsets, people with type 1 diabetes showed modestly shorter TCRB CDR3s.

The antigens these receptors bind are not known. The investigators reverse transcribed all of the isolated RNA, so they sequenced expressed TCRB transcripts. Using immunoSEQ multiplex PCR, the repertoire was profiled, and TCRdb retains in-frame clones only, with some absent. The table has around 690,000 clones, around an eighth seen once. The material sequenced was naive CD4+ T cells from blood. These receptors were taken from a young man with type 1 diabetes.

This clone appeared a few times. This CDR3 reads CASTWTGVDTGELFF. The CDR3 coding sequence is TGTGCCAGCACGTGGACAGGGGTTGATACCGGGGAGCTGTTTTTT. V gene TRBV2 combines with J gene TRBJ2-2; 9 nucleotides agree with TRBD1. The trim removed 7 bases at V and 5 bases at J, leaving 8 bases unmatched. Germline V gene data show CDR1 as SNHLY and CDR2 as FYNNEI. The CDR3 spans 15 residues. The complete variable domain, with remaining parts taken from reference TRBV2 and TRBJ2-2, reads EPEVTQTPSHQVTQMGQEVILRCVPISNHLYFYWYRQILGQKVEFLVSFYNNEISEKSEIFDDQFSVERPDGSNFTLKIRSTKLEDSAMYFCASTWTGVDTGELFFGEGSRLTVL.

CDR3 coding DNA: TGCGCCAGCAGCTTGATGTCGGTCGCGAACACTGAAGCTTTCTTT. It specifies CASSLMSVANTEAFF. The V gene is TRBV5-1, the J gene TRBJ1-1; D ambiguous. V was clipped by 1 base and J by 1 base, with 11 bases between them. CDR3 size: 15 residues. The germline gives CDR1 SGHRS, CDR2 YFSETQ. The full variable domain, rest sourced from reference TRBV5-1 and TRBJ1-1, is KAGVTQTPRYLIKTRGQQVTLSCSPISGHRSVSWYQQTPGQGLQFLFEYFSETQRNKGNFPGRFSGRQFSNSRSEMNVSTLELGDSALYLCASSLMSVANTEAFFGQGTRLTVV.

This clone was counted a few times. V gene TRBV27 combines with J gene TRBJ1-6; tentatively, D is TRBD1 (5 bases). The V gene's germline CDR1 is MNHEY and CDR2 SMNVEV (reference sequence). CDR3 length equals 15 residues. V was trimmed by 4 bases and J by 6 bases, leaving 13 bases between them. The chain's CDR3 is CASSWIGGTNSPLHF. The CDR3 DNA is TGTGCCAGCAGTTGGATCGGGGGTACTAATTCACCCCTCCACTTT.

The chain employs TRBV28 and TRBJ2-3; D is uncertain. The CDR3 sequence is 15 residues long. From germline, CDR1 is MDHEN and CDR2 SYDVKM. V was shortened by 5 bases and J by 0 bases, with 12 bases between the two germline ends. Here the CDR3 DNA reads TGTGCCAGCAGTCCACAGATGCGGAGCACAGATACGCAGTATTTT. Translating gives CASSPQMRSTDTQYF.

Regarding this clone: This specimen includes other DNA sequences encoding the same CDR3. V usage is TRBV28 and J usage is TRBJ1-2; no clear D gene. V was trimmed by 3 bases and J by 4 bases, leaving 3 bases between them. The germline V gene encodes CDR1 MDHEN and CDR2 SYDVKM. The CDR3 has 11 amino acids. CDR3 in amino acids: CASSLSYGYTF. In DNA, the CDR3 is TGTGCCAGCAGTTTGTCCTATGGCTACACCTTC.

The sample holds a few counts of this clone. The chain couples TRBV29-1 to TRBJ2-7; the D is unclear. Trimming cost V 4 bases and J 12 bases, with 25 bases left between them. The CDR3 is made up of 14 amino acids. From germline, CDR1 is SQVTM and CDR2 ANQGSEA. The DNA for the CDR3 is TGCAGCGTTGGGGAATGGGTGGGAAATGGGGTAAGGTACTTC. Protein sequence: CSVGEWVGNGVRYF.

The gene calls are TRBV9 and TRBJ1-2; no reliable D call. In germline, CDR1 is SGDLS, CDR2 YYNGEE. With 0 bases removed from V and 8 bases from J, the gap between germline ends came to 14 bases. The length of the CDR3 is 14 residues. The CDR3, as DNA: TGTGCCAGCAGCGTAGACCAGTCATCGGGCGGCTACACCTTC. It translates to CASSVDQSSGGYTF.

This clone was observed a handful of times. V usage is TRBV18 and J usage is TRBJ1-2; TRBD1 matches at 10 bases. The V gene's germline CDR1 is KGHSH and CDR2 LQKENI. The CDR3 has 15 amino acids. The V segment lost 3 bases and the J segment 5 bases; nucleotides outside the gene matches: 6. CDR3 sequence: CASSPGQGETYGYTF. CDR3 coding DNA: TGTGCCAGCTCACCCGGACAGGGGGAGACATATGGCTACACCTTC.

This sequence joins TRBV7-8 and TRBJ1-2; D not certain. CDR3 length: 14 residues. V lost 4 bases and J lost 7, with 16 bases in between. Germline-derived CDR1 and CDR2 are SGHVS and FQNEAQ. The CDR3 coding sequence is TGTGCCAGCAGCTCCCAAGGCTGGTCGGGTGGCTACACCTTC. Its translation is CASSSQGWSGGYTF.

The chain employs TRBV25-1 and TRBJ2-7; perhaps TRBD1 as D (6 bases). V was clipped by 9 bases and J by 11 bases, with 20 bases between them. The CDR3 spans 12 residues. Germline loops: CDR1 MGHDK, CDR2 SYGVNS. CDR3 DNA: TGTGCCAGGGAAGGGACATGCTCATCGGAGTACTTC. It codes for CAREGTCSSEYF.

The chain carries TRBV25-1 and TRBJ2-2; possible D gene TRBD1, 6 bases. Per germline, CDR1 MGHDK and CDR2 SYGVNS. Trimming took off 5 bases at V and 4 bases at J, with 11 bases between the two ends. The CDR3 has 14 amino acids. The CDR3: CASSQDSSTGELFF. CDR3 in DNA: TGTGCCAGCAGTCAGGACAGTTCCACCGGGGAGCTGTTTTTT.

This clone was found a few times. The rearrangement uses TRBV30 and TRBJ2-4, with 7 bases matching TRBD1. Germline V lookup: CDR1 GTSNPN, CDR2 SVGIG (reference sequence). V shed 1 base and J 4 bases; nucleotides not matched to a gene: 1. The CDR3 runs to 13 residues. CDR3 sequence: CAWSADRKNIQYF. CDR3 nucleotide sequence: TGTGCCTGGAGTGCGGACAGGAAAAACATTCAGTACTTC.

The chain recombines TRBV19 with TRBJ2-3; D not resolved. The CDR3 extends over 14 amino acids. CDR1 LNHDA and CDR2 SQIVND come from the germline V gene (reference sequence). The V gene lost 10 bases and the J gene lost 0 bases, with 14 bases spanning the gap. CDR3 in amino acids: CATTLGLSTDTQYF. The CDR3 DNA is TGTGCCACCACGTTGGGGTTGAGCACAGATACGCAGTATTTT.

This CDR3 is CASSQGRLETQYF. In nucleotides, the CDR3 is TGTGCCAGCAGCCAAGGACGTCTAGAGACCCAGTACTTC. This chain connects TRBV14 to TRBJ2-5, with D hard to call. CDR3 length: 13 amino acids. Germline CDR1 and CDR2: SGHDN and FVKESK. V was clipped by 1 base and J by 4 bases, with 7 bases between them.

The chain combines TRBV6-5 with TRBJ2-1; possible D gene TRBD2, 5 bases. Germline lookup yields CDR1 MNHEY and CDR2 SVGAGI. This CDR3 comprises 16 residues. V was shortened by 2 bases and J by 9 bases, with 20 bases between the two germline ends. CDR3 bases: TGTGCCAGCAGTTACCGGGCAGCGGCGTTAAACCGTGAGCAGTTCTTC. This translates into CASSYRAAALNREQFF.

A few counts support this clone. The chain links TRBV7-8 to TRBJ1-5, with D hard to call. V shed 3 bases and J shed 4 bases, with 7 bases lying between them. This CDR3 spans 13 amino acids. Germline V gene sequence: CDR1 SGHVS, CDR2 FQNEAQ. The CDR3 region is CASSFVPNQPQHF. The CDR3 DNA sequence: TGTGCCAGCAGCTTCGTTCCAAATCAGCCCCAGCATTTT.

V gene TRBV4-3 combines with J gene TRBJ2-4; maybe TRBD1 (5 bases). The CDR3 spans 19 residues. The V end lost 0 bases, the J end lost 6 bases, and 24 bases lay between the germline ends. Germline CDR1 and CDR2: LGHNA and YSLEER. CDR3 sequence: CASSQDSPATVGQGNIQYF. The CDR3 bases are TGCGCCAGCAGCCAAGATAGCCCAGCGACAGTTGGGCAAGGAAACATTCAGTACTTC.

This clone was detected only a few times. The chain uses TRBV9 and TRBJ1-2, with D possibly TRBD1 on 6 matching bases. Between the trimmed V and J ends, which lost 3 bases and 7 bases, there was a span of 16 bases. This CDR3 comprises 14 residues. Germline V gene data show CDR1 as SGDLS and CDR2 as YYNGEE. The DNA for the CDR3 is TGTGCCAGCAGCGCCAGGGGAAGGTTCCCTGGCTACACCTTC. Protein product: CASSARGRFPGYTF.